These 9 T cell receptor beta chains share one sample of origin, sequenced in a study of shared clonotypes between healthy human individuals. The table came from immunoSEQ multiplex PCR; TCRdb's copy has only in-frame clones and leaves some out. The sample has 2.5 million or so clones, 85% to 95% seen once. Sequenced: naive CD4+ T cells sorted from blood. As to subset: CD45RA+ positively selected. The receptors stem from a man between 18 and 29 years old in good health.

A single count supports this clone. This sequence joins TRBV23-1 and TRBJ1-4, with D unclear. TRBV23-1 is recorded as an ORF, its role being uncertain. V dropped 4 bases and J dropped 0 bases, with 9 bases sitting between them. The CDR3 consists of 15 residues. CDR3 protein: CASSPTGSTNEKLFF. The CDR3, as DNA: TGCGCCAGCAGTCCCACGGGGTCAACTAATGAAAAACTGTTTTTT.

About this clone itself: The same CDR3 also results from other DNA sequences found in this sample. The chain links TRBV4-1 to TRBJ2-5; perhaps TRBD2 as D (5 bases). V lost 4 bases to trimming and J lost 1 base, with 7 bases between them. Germline-derived CDR1 and CDR2 are MGHRA and YSYEKL. The CDR3 totals 13 residues. CDR3 amino acids: CASSLGVQETQYF. The CDR3 region has the DNA TGCGCCAGCAGCCTCGGGGTCCAAGAGACCCAGTACTTC.

Only one count was recorded for this clone. In DNA, the CDR3 is TGTGCCAGCAGCCTCGTCCATTCCAGGCCGACAGATACGCAGTATTTT. This codes for CASSLVHSRPTDTQYF. The chain couples TRBV7-2 to TRBJ2-3; unclear D gene. The germline gives CDR1 SGHTA, CDR2 FQGNSA. The CDR3 consists of 16 residues. Trimming left V 5 bases short and J 3 bases short, with 18 bases between.

This chain uses TRBV18 with TRBJ2-1; 7 nucleotides align to TRBD1. V was pared by 5 bases and J by 6 bases, with 7 bases of the junction left unmatched. This CDR3 is built from 14 residues. The germline CDR1 and CDR2 sequences are KGHSH and LQKENI. The CDR3 DNA reads as TGTGCCAGCTCATTCCGACAGGGACCCAATGAGCAGTTCTTC. It is translated as CASSFRQGPNEQFF.

The rearrangement joins TRBV10-3 to TRBJ1-2; possibly TRBD1 for D (5 bases). With 5 bases removed from V and 4 bases from J, the gap between germline ends came to 14 bases. Germline CDR1 is ENHRY and CDR2 is SYGVKD. The CDR3 totals 14 residues. The CDR3 region has the DNA TGTGCCATCAGTCGGGACTCACTCCTCTATGGCTACACCTTC. Its translation is CAISRDSLLYGYTF.

The gene calls are TRBV29-1 and TRBJ1-5; D unresolved. Germline V gives CDR1 SQVTM, CDR2 ANQGSEA. The V end was cut by 5 bases, the J end by 6 bases, with 11 bases between. This CDR3 region has 12 residues. CDR3 bases: TGCAGCGTTTTATACCCGGGTCAGCCCCAGCATTTT. This gives the protein CSVLYPGQPQHF.

DNA for the CDR3: TGTGCCAGCAGCGCCTCAAATTACAGGGCGTGGGGGGAAAAACTGTTTTTT. Translated, it gives CASSASNYRAWGEKLFF. J is TRBJ1-4 and V is TRBV7-2; possible D gene TRBD1, 6 bases. Germline V lookup: CDR1 SGHTA, CDR2 FQGNSA. V lost 5 bases and J 8 bases, leaving 24 bases between the germline ends. The CDR3 contains 17 residues.

This clone was counted a single time. This CDR3 is CASSVGVSGGLTDTQYF. The CDR3 DNA is TGTGCCAGCAGCGTAGGAGTTAGCGGGGGGCTCACAGATACGCAGTATTTT. The rearrangement joins TRBV9 to TRBJ2-3; TRBD2 agrees at 10 bases. The length of the CDR3 is 17 residues. CDR1 is SGDLS, CDR2 YYNGEE, per germline. V shed 0 bases, J shed 2 bases, and the junction held 6 bases outside the gene matches.

The chain couples TRBV10-2 to TRBJ2-7; D ambiguous. Trimming shortened V by 6 bases and J by 0 bases, and 15 bases separated the two germline ends. CDR1 is WSHSY and CDR2 is SAAADI in the germline V gene. The CDR3 extends over 15 amino acids. The CDR3 DNA follows: TGCGCCAGCAGCGGCGGAACGGCCGGCTCCTACGAGCAGTACTTC. Translation gives CASSGGTAGSYEQYF.